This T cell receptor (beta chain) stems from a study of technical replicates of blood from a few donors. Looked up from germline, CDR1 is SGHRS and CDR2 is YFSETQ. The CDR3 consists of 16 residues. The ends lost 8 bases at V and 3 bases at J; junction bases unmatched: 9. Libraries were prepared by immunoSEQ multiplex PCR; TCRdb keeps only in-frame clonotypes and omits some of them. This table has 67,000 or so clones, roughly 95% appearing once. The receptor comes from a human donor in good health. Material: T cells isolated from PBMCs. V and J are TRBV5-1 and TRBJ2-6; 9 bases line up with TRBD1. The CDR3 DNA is TGCGCCAGTAATAAACAGGGGGCGCTTGGGGCCAACGTCCTGACTTTC. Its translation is CASNKQGALGANVLTF. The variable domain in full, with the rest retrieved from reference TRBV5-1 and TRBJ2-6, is KAGVTQTPRYLIKTRGQQVTLSCSPISGHRSVSWYQQTPGQGLQFLFEYFSETQRNKGNFPGRFSGRQFSNSRSEMNVSTLELGDSALYLCASNKQGALGANVLTFGAGSRLTVL.